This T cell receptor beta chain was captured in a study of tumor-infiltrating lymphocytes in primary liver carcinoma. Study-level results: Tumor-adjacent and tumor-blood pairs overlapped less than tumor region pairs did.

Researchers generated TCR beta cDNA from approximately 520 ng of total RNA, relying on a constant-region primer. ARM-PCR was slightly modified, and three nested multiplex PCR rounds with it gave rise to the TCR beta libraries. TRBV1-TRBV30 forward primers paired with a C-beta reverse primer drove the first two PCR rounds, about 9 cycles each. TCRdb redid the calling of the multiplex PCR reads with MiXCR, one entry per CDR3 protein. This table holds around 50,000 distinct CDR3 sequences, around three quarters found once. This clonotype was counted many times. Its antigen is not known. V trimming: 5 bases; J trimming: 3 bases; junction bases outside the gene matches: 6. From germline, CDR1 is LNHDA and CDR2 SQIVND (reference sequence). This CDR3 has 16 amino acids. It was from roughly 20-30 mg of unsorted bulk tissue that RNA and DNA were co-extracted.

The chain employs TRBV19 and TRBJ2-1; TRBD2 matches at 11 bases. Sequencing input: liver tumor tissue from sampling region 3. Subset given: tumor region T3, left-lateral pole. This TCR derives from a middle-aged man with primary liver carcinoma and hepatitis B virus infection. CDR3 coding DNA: TGTGCCAGTAGTCCCCGAGGGACTAGCGGCTACAATGAGCAGTTCTTC. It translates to CASSPRGTSGYNEQFF.